The rows below give T cell receptor beta chains drawn from one sample of a study of T cell repertoires in cytomegalovirus infection. TCRdb reprocessed the reads with MiXCR, giving one entry per CDR3 protein. The sample has fewer than 550,000 distinct CDR3 sequences, over 9% seen once. Input material: PBMCs. Every receptor here comes from a human donor in good health (CMV status not recorded). Some clones in this sample may be carry-over from other donors' samples. Both conserved end residues are part of each CDR3. The order of the fields is D gene, V gene, clone size, J gene, CDR3 DNA, CDR3 protein. The D gene is left open where the match is weak. Only part of the rows carry a size: once, few, many, or a class if the clone is expanded.

>TRBD1|TRBV6-2/TRBV6-3|-|TRBJ1-5
TGTGCCAGCAGTTACGGGACAGTAATTAGCAATCAGCCCCAGCATTTT
CASSYGTVISNQPQHF
>-|TRBV29-1|few|TRBJ1-1
TGCAGCGTTGACGGGGTGGCTGAAGCTTTCTTT
CSVDGVAEAFF
>TRBD1|TRBV29-1|-|TRBJ1-2
TGCAGCGTTGAAGGGCAGGGGGCTCCAAGTGGCTACACCTTC
CSVEGQGAPSGYTF
>-|TRBV6-1|once|TRBJ2-1
TGTGCCAGCATTTGGGGGGAGAGGTATCGTCAAGAGCAGTTCTTC
CASIWGERYRQEQFF
>TRBD1|TRBV10-2|-|TRBJ1-4
TGCGCCAGCAGTGACCGCGGCCGGGACAGGCTCCGAGGGTCTAATGAAAAACTGTTTTTT
CASSDRGRDRLRGSNEKLFF
>-|TRBV4-1|many|TRBJ1-2
TGCGCCAGCAGCCAAAAAGGGGTGGAGGGCTACACCTTC
CASSQKGVEGYTF
>-|TRBV6-6|many|TRBJ1-4
TGTGCCAGCGGCCCGGCACCGACCGGGAGAACTAATGAAAAACTGTTTTTT
CASGPAPTGRTNEKLFF
>TRBD2|TRBV9|few|TRBJ2-1
TGTGCCAGCAATGGGGGGGATCCTAACAATGAGCAGTTCTTC
CASNGGDPNNEQFF
>-|TRBV3-1|-|TRBJ1-1
TGTGCCAGCTTGCTGGCCGCCGAAGCTTTCTTT
CASLLAAEAFF
>-|TRBV30|few|TRBJ1-2
TGTGCCTGGACGGGCGGAGCCTATGGCTACACCTTC
CAWTGGAYGYTF
>-|TRBV19|few|TRBJ2-1
TGTGCCAGTAGTCCGGGCGGGGGCATCAATGAGCAGTTCTTC
CASSPGGGINEQFF
>-|TRBV29-1|-|TRBJ2-2
TGCAGCGTTTCCAGGGGTCGTTCAAGGTCCGGGGAGCTGTTTTTT
CSVSRGRSRSGELFF
>TRBD1|TRBV5-4|-|TRBJ2-1
TGTGCCAGCAGCATCCGGGACAGGTACAATGAGCAGTTCTTC
CASSIRDRYNEQFF
>TRBD2|TRBV6-5|many|TRBJ2-3
TGTGCCAGCAGTTTCCGCGGACTAGCGGTGCAAGATACGCAGTATTTT
CASSFRGLAVQDTQYF
>TRBD1|TRBV6-5|many|TRBJ2-7
TGTGCCAGCAGTTACTCAGGGGGCGCTTCCTACGAGCAGTACTTC
CASSYSGGASYEQYF
>TRBD1|TRBV12-3/TRBV12-4|many|TRBJ1-1
TGTGCCAGCAGGGGACAGTACAACACTGAAGCTTTCTTT
CASRGQYNTEAFF
>-|TRBV6-6|many|TRBJ1-5
TGTGCCAGCAGTTCCGACCTACGAGGATATAGCAATCAGCCCCAGCATTTT
CASSSDLRGYSNQPQHF
>-|TRBV27|many|TRBJ2-1
TGTGCCAGCAGTTTATCGCTAGCGAGATTGATCGATGAGCAGTTCTTC
CASSLSLARLIDEQFF
>-|TRBV7-3|many|TRBJ2-1
TGTGCCAGCAGCGCCCAGGGGGCGGGAGGGCCAGGCAATGAGCAGTTCTTC
CASSAQGAGGPGNEQFF
>TRBD1|TRBV11-2|many|TRBJ2-7
TGTGCCAGCAGCTCGAGGGACAGGGGTCCCCCCTCCCGTCAGGAGCAGTACTTC
CASSSRDRGPPSRQEQYF
>-|TRBV6-5|many|TRBJ1-2
TGTGCCAGCAGTTCCTTAAGCCGGTTGTATGGCTACACCTTC
CASSSLSRLYGYTF
>-|TRBV28|many|TRBJ1-6
TGTGCCAGCAGTTTCCCCCGGGGAGGTGCCTATAATTCACCCCTCCACTTT
CASSFPRGGAYNSPLHF
>-|TRBV5-6|-|TRBJ2-5
TGTGCCAGCAGGGAACAGGGGGGGAGGACCCAGTACTTC
CASREQGGRTQYF
>-|TRBV3-1|many|TRBJ2-3
TGTGCCAGCAGCCAAGATCACCGGGGCAGCCAGCGCACAGATACGCAGTATTTT
CASSQDHRGSQRTDTQYF
>-|TRBV7-9|many|TRBJ2-1
TGTGCCAGCAGCACCCCAAGGGACCCTCTCAATGAGCAGTTCTTC
CASSTPRDPLNEQFF
>-|TRBV6-2/TRBV6-3|many|TRBJ1-5
TGTGCCAGCAGTTTTCTGGTAAATCAGCCCCAGCATTTT
CASSFLVNQPQHF
>TRBD1|TRBV7-9|many|TRBJ2-7
TGTGCCAGCAGCTTACGGGACAGGGCCTACGAGCAGTACTTC
CASSLRDRAYEQYF
>TRBD1|TRBV7-9|-|TRBJ1-2
TGTGCCAGCAGCTCAGACAGGGGAGCTAACTATGGCTACTCCTTC
CASSSDRGANYGYSF
>TRBD2|TRBV14|many|TRBJ2-3
TGTGCCAGCAGCCAATCTAGCGGGAGAGTCTCAGATACGCAGTATTTT
CASSQSSGRVSDTQYF
>TRBD1|TRBV7-3|many|TRBJ1-3
TGTGCCAGCAGCCCTGCCGGGACAGCGAGACCAAACACCATATATTTT
CASSPAGTARPNTIYF
>TRBD1|TRBV29-1|few|TRBJ2-2
TGCAGCGTTGTTGAACAGGGGTCCGGGGAGCTGTTTTTT
CSVVEQGSGELFF
>-|TRBV7-9|many|TRBJ1-5
TGTGCCAGCAGTCGGACTGAGGGGAGCAATCAGCCCCAGCATTTT
CASSRTEGSNQPQHF
>TRBD1|TRBV11-2|-|TRBJ1-2
TGTGCCAGCAGCTTGGGGACAGGGACGTATGGCTACACCTTC
CASSLGTGTYGYTF
>-|TRBV9|few|TRBJ2-3
TGTGCCAGCAGCGTAGTAGGGGGAGGGCTGGCAGATACGCAGTATTTT
CASSVVGGGLADTQYF
>-|TRBV7-2|many|TRBJ1-2
TGTGCCAGCAGCCGAGACAGGAGGATCATTTATGGCTACACCTTC
CASSRDRRIIYGYTF
>TRBD1|TRBV2|-|TRBJ2-7
TGTGCCAGCCACAGGGGGCTCTACGAGCAGTACTTC
CASHRGLYEQYF
>-|TRBV4-1|few|TRBJ2-6
TGCGCCAGCAGCCTACAGTTCTCTGGGGCCAACGTCCTGACTTTC
CASSLQFSGANVLTF
>-|TRBV6-1|-|TRBJ2-2
TGTGCCACTGCCGATGAGGCAAATTCGAACACCGGGGAGCTGTTTTTT
CATADEANSNTGELFF
>TRBD1|TRBV5-1|many|TRBJ1-2
TGCGCCAGCAGCTCTACAGGGGGCAGTCTTGCTGGCTACACCTTC
CASSSTGGSLAGYTF
>-|TRBV7-2|-|TRBJ2-5
TGTGCCAGCAGCTCCCCCCCGGAGACCCAGTACTTC
CASSSPPETQYF
>-|TRBV6-5|many|TRBJ1-1
TGTGCCAGCAGTTTCCGGCCAGGGGACACTGAAGCTTTCTTT
CASSFRPGDTEAFF
>-|TRBV6-1|few|TRBJ2-7
TGTGCCAGCAGTCCTCGACAGGCGGCCTACGAGCAGTACTTC
CASSPRQAAYEQYF
>-|TRBV15|many|TRBJ1-4
TGTGCCACCAGCTCAGGGGTTGGGGTGGCTAATGAAAAACTGTTTTTT
CATSSGVGVANEKLFF
>TRBD1|TRBV28|-|TRBJ1-2
TGTGCCAGCACGAGCCCCCGGACAGGCTCCTATGGCTACACCTTC
CASTSPRTGSYGYTF
>-|TRBV19|many|TRBJ1-6
TGTGCCAGTAGCCGACAGGATAATTCACCCCTCCACTTT
CASSRQDNSPLHF
>-|TRBV27|-|TRBJ2-7
TGTGCCAGCAGTTTAGGACCGGCTGGGGACGAGCAGTACTTC
CASSLGPAGDEQYF
>-|TRBV12-3/TRBV12-4|many|TRBJ2-2
TGTGCCAGCAGTCTAGGACAGTCCACCGGGGAGCTGTTTTTT
CASSLGQSTGELFF
>-|TRBV7-2|many|TRBJ2-6
TGTGCCAGCAGTTCCCGCGGGGCCAACGTCCTGACTTTC
CASSSRGANVLTF
>-|TRBV28|few|TRBJ1-5
TGTGCCAGCCGCCGGGGAGGTTATCAGCCCCAGCATTTT
CASRRGGYQPQHF
>-|TRBV12-3/TRBV12-4|many|TRBJ1-6
TGTGCCAGCAGTTCCGTGGAGGATTCACCCCTCCACTTT
CASSSVEDSPLHF
>-|TRBV7-9|many|TRBJ1-6
TGTGCCAGCAGTTCCGACTGGGCTCTAGATTACCCCCTCCACTTT
CASSSDWALDYPLHF